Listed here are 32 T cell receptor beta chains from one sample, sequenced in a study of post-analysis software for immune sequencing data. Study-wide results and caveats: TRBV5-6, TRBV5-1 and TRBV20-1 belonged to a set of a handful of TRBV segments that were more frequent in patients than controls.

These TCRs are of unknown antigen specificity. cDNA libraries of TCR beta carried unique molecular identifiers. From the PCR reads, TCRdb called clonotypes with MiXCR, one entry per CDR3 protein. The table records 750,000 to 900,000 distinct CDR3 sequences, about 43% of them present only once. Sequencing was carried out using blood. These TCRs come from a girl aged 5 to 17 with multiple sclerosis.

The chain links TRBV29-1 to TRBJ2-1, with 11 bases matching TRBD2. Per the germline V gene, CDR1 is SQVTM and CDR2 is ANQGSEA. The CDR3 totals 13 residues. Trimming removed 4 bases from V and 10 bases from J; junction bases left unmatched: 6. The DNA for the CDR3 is TGCAGCGTTGCGACTAGCGGGAATCAGGAGCAGTTCTTC. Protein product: CSVATSGNQEQFF.

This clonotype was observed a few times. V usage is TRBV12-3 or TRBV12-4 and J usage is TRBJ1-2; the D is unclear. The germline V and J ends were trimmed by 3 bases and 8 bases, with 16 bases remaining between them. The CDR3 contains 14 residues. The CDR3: CASSLTGETWGYTF. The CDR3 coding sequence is TGTGCCAGCAGTTTGACCGGGGAAACCTGGGGCTACACCTTC.

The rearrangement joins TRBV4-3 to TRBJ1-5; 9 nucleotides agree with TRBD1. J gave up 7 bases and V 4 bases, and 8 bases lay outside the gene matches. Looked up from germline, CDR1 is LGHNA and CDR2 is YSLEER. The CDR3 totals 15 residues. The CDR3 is CASSRTGGAGQPQHF. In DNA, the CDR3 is TGCGCCAGCAGCCGAACAGGGGGCGCGGGACAGCCCCAGCATTTT.

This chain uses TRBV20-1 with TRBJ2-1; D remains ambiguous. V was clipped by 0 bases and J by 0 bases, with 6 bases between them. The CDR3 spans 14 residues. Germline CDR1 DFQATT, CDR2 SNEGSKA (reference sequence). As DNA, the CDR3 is TGCAGTGCTAGAGAGCTTTTCTCCTACAATGAGCAGTTCTTC. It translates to CSARELFSYNEQFF.

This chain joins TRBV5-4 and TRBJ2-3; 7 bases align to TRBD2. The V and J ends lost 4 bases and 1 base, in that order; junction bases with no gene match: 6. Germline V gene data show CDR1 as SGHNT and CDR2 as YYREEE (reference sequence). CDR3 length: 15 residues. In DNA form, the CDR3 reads TGTGCCAGCAGCACGGGAGGAGGCCGCACAGATACGCAGTATTTT. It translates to CASSTGGGRTDTQYF.

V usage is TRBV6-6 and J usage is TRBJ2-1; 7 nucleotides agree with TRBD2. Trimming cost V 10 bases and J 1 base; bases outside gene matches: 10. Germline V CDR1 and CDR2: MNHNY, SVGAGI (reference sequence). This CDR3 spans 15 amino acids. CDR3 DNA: TGTGCCACCCTGGGTGGGACTACATCCTACAATGAGCAGTTCTTC. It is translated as CATLGGTTSYNEQFF.

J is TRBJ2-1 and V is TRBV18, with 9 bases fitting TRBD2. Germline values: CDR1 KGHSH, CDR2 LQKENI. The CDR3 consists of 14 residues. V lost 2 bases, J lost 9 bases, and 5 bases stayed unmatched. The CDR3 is CASSPGGRDGEQFF. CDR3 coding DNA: TGTGCCAGCTCACCAGGCGGGAGGGACGGTGAGCAGTTCTTC.

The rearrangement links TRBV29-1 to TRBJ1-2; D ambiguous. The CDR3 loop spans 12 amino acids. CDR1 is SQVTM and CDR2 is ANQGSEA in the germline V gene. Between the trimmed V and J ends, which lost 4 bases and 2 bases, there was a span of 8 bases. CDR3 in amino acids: CSVGLLNYGYTF. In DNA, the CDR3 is TGCAGCGTTGGGCTACTAAACTATGGCTACACCTTC.

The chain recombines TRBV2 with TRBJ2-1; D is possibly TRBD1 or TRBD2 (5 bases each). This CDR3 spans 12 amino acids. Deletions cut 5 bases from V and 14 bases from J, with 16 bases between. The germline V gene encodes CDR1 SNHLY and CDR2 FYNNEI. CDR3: CASSPGRMGEFF. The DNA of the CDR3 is TGTGCCAGCAGTCCTGGCCGCATGGGGGAGTTCTTC.

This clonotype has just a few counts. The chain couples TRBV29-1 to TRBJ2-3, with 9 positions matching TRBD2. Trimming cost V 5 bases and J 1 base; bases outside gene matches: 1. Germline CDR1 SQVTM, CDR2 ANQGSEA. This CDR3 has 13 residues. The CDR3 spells CSVSSGGTDTQYF. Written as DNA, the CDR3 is TGCAGCGTTTCTAGCGGGGGCACAGATACGCAGTATTTT.

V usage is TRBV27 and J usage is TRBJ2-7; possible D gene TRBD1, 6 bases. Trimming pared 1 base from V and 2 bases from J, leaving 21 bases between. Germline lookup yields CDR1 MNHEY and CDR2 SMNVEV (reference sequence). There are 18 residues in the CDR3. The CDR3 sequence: CASSLYMALTGITYEQYF. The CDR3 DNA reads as TGTGCCAGCAGTTTATATATGGCCCTCACAGGGATTACCTACGAGCAGTACTTC.

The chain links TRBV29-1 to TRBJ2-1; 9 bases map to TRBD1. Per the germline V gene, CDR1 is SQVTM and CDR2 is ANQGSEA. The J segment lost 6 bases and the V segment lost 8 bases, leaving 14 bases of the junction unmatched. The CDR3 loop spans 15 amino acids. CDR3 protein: CSHGSRDRARNEQFF. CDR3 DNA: TGCAGCCATGGTTCCCGGGACAGGGCCCGCAATGAGCAGTTCTTC.

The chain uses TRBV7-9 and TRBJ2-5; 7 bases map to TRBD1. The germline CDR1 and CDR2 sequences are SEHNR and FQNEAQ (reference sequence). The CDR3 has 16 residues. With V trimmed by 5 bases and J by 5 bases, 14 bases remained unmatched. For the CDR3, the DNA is TGTGCCAGCAGCCCCGGGACAGCAGGAGGAGTGGAGACCCAGTACTTC. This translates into CASSPGTAGGVETQYF.

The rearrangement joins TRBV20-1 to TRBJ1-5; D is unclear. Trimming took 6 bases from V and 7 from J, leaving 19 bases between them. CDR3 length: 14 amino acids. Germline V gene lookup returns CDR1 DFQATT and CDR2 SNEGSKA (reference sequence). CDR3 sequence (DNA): TGCAGTGCCCCCCGGGGAGGCAGCGGGCAGCCCCAGCATTTT. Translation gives CSAPRGGSGQPQHF.

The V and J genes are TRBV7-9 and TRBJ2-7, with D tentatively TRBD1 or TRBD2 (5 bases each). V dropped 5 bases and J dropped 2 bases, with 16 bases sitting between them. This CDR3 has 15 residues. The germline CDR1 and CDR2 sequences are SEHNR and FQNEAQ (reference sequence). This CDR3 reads CASSPPGTQPYEQYF. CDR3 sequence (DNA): TGTGCCAGCAGCCCCCCCGGGACCCAGCCCTACGAGCAGTACTTC.

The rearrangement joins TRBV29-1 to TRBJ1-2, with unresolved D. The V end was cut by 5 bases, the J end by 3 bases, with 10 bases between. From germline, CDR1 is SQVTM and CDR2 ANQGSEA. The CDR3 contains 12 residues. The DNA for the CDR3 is TGCAGCGTTAACCGGGCCGACTATGGCTACACCTTC. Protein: CSVNRADYGYTF.

This CDR3 reads CASSQDTSRSTDTQYF. The DNA of the CDR3 is TGTGCCAGCAGCCAAGATACCTCTCGAAGCACAGATACGCAGTATTTT. This chain connects TRBV3-1 to TRBJ2-3; D gene uncertain. Trimming took off 0 bases at V and 0 bases at J, with 10 bases between the two ends. Germline CDR1 and CDR2: LGHDT and YNNKEL (reference sequence). The CDR3 consists of 16 residues.

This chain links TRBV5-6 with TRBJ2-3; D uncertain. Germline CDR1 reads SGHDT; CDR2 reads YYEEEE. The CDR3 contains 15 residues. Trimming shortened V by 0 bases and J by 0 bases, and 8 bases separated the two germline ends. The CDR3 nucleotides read TGTGCCAGCAGCTTGGAGGAACCTAGCACAGATACGCAGTATTTT. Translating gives CASSLEEPSTDTQYF. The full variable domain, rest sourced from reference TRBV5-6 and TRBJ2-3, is DAGVTQSPTHLIKTRGQQVTLRCSPKSGHDTVSWYQQALGQGPQFIFQYYEEEERQRGNFPDRFSGHQFPNYSSELNVNALLLGDSALYLCASSLEEPSTDTQYFGPGTRLTVL.

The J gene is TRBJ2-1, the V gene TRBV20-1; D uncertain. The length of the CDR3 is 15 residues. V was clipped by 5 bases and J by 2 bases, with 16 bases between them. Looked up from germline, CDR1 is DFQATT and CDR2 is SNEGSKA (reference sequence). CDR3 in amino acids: CSALSPSKAYNEQFF. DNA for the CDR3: TGCAGTGCTCTGAGTCCATCTAAGGCCTACAATGAGCAGTTCTTC.

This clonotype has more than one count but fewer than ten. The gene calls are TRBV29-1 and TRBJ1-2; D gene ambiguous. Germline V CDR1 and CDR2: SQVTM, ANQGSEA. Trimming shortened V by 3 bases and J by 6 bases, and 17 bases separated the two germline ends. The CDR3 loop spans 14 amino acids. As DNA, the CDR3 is TGCAGCGTTGACCCGTGGGCGGATTCTGATGGCTACACCTTC. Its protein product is CSVDPWADSDGYTF.

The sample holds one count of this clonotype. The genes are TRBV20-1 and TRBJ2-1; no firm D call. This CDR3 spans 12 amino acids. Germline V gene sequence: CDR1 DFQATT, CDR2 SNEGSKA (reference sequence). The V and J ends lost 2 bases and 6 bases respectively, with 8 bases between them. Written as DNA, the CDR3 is TGCAGTGCTAGAAAGGGCGGCAATGAGCAGTTCTTC. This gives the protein CSARKGGNEQFF.

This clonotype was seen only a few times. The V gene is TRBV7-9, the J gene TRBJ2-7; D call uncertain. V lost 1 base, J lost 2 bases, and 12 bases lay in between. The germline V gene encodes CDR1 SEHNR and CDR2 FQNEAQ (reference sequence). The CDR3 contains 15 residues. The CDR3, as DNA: TGTGCCAGCAGCTTAGGGCAGTCCTATACCTACGAGCAGTACTTC. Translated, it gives CASSLGQSYTYEQYF.

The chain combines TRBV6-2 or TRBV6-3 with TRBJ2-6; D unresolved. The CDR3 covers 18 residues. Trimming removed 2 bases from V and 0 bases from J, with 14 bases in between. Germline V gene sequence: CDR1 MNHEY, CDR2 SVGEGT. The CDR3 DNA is TGTGCCAGCAGTTACCGCCCCTTGAAAAGCTCTGGGGCCAACGTCCTGACTTTC. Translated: CASSYRPLKSSGANVLTF.

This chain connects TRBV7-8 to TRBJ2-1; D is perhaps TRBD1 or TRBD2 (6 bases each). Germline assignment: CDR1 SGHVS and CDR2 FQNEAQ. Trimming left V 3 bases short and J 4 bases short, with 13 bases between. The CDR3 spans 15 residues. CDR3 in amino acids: CASSFARGTYNEQFF. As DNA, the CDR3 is TGTGCCAGCAGCTTCGCGAGGGGGACTTACAATGAGCAGTTCTTC.

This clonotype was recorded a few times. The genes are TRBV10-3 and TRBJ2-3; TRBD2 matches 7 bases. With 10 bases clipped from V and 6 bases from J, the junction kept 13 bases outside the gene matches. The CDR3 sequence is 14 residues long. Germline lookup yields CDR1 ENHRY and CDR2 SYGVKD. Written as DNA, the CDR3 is TGTGCCACGACTAGCACACTAAATATGGATACGCAGTATTTT. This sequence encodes CATTSTLNMDTQYF.

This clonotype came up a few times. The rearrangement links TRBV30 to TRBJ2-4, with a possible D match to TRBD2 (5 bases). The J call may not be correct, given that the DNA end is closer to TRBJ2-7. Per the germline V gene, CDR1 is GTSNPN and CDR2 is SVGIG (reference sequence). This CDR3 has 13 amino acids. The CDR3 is CAWSGTFGNEQYF. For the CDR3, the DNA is TGTGCCTGGAGTGGGACTTTCGGGAACGAGCAGTACTTC.

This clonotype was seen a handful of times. The CDR3 here is CASSLFHSSYEQYF. The CDR3 DNA reads TGTGCCAGCAGTTTATTCCACAGCAGCTACGAGCAGTACTTC. V is TRBV28 and J is TRBJ2-7; D not certain. The V and J ends lost 1 base and 3 bases respectively, with 10 bases between them. The CDR3 totals 14 residues. Germline values: CDR1 MDHEN, CDR2 SYDVKM.

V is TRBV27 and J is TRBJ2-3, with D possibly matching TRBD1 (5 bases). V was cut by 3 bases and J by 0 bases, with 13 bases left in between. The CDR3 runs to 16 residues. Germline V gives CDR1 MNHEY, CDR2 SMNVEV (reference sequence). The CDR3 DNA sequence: TGTGCCAGCAGTTTTGGGTCGGACATGAGCACAGATACGCAGTATTTT. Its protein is CASSFGSDMSTDTQYF.

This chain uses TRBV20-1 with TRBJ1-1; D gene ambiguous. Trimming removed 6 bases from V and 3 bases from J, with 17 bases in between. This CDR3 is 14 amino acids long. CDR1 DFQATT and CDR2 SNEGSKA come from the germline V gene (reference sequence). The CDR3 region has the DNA TGCAGTGCCCCCGCAAGTCAGTATCACACTGAAGCTTTCTTT. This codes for CSAPASQYHTEAFF.

The CDR3 loop reads CASLSGTRYTDTQYF. The CDR3 coding sequence is TGTGCCAGCCTGTCTGGGACACGCTACACAGATACGCAGTATTTT. V is TRBV6-1 and J is TRBJ2-3; possible D gene TRBD1, 6 bases. Deletions cut 8 bases from V and 2 bases from J, with 17 bases between. Per the germline V gene, CDR1 is MNHNS and CDR2 is SASEGT. The CDR3 length is 15 residues.

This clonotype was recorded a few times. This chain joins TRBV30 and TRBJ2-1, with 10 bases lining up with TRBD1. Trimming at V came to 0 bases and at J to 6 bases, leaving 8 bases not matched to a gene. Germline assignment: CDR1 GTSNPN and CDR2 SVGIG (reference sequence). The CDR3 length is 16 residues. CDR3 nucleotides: TGTGCCTGGAGTGTACCCGGGACAGGGGAAGGCAATGAGCAGTTCTTC. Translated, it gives CAWSVPGTGEGNEQFF.

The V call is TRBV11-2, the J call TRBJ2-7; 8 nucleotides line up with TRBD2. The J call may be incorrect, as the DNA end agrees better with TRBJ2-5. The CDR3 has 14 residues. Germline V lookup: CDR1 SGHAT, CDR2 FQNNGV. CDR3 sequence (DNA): TGTGCCAGCAGCTTACCGGGAGGGGAAGAGACCCAGTACTTC. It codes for CASSLPGGEETQYF.